The rows below give T cell receptor beta chains drawn from one sample of a study of T cell responses to AZD1222 COVID-19 vaccine. Only in-frame clones appear in the TCRdb table, and some are missing; sequencing was by immunoSEQ multiplex PCR. The sample has some 150,000 clones, 92% seen once. The sequencing used peripheral blood, collected on day 0 of AZD1222 vaccination. These receptors originate from an adult in good health. CDR3s include the opening cysteine and the closing phenylalanine or tryptophan. The order of the fields is CDR3 DNA, CDR3 protein, V gene, CDR3 length, clone size, D gene, J gene. The D gene is left open where the match is weak. Clone size, where shown, is once, few, many, or a class for clones that have expanded.

CDR3nt: TGTGCCAGCCGCGGGGAATATAATTCACCCCTCCACTTT
CDR3aa: CASRGEYNSPLHF
v_gene: TRBV7-2
len: 13
abundance: -
d_gene: -
j_gene: TRBJ1-6

CDR3nt: TGCGCCAGCAGCCAAGACAGGGGAAACACCATATATTTT
CDR3aa: CASSQDRGNTIYF
v_gene: TRBV4-3
len: 13
abundance: -
d_gene: -
j_gene: TRBJ1-3

CDR3nt: TGCGCCAGCAGTCAATCAACAGGGGGCCGGAATCAGCCCCAGCATTTT
CDR3aa: CASSQSTGGRNQPQHF
v_gene: TRBV23-1
len: 16
abundance: -
d_gene: TRBD1
j_gene: TRBJ1-5

CDR3nt: TGTGCCAGCAGCCCCGTGGGGGGACCCTATGGCTACACCTTC
CDR3aa: CASSPVGGPYGYTF
v_gene: TRBV6-2/TRBV6-3
len: 14
abundance: -
d_gene: -
j_gene: TRBJ1-2

CDR3nt: TGTGCCAGCAGTTTGGCGGCAGAGCAGTTCTTC
CDR3aa: CASSLAAEQFF
v_gene: TRBV12-3/TRBV12-4
len: 11
abundance: -
d_gene: -
j_gene: TRBJ2-1

CDR3nt: TGTGCCAGCAGCCACGGCAGGAGAAATGAAAAACTGTTTTTT
CDR3aa: CASSHGRRNEKLFF
v_gene: TRBV7-2
len: 14
abundance: -
d_gene: -
j_gene: TRBJ1-4

CDR3nt: TGTGCCAGCAGCTTTACGAGCGGGCTTGAAGCTTTCTTT
CDR3aa: CASSFTSGLEAFF
v_gene: TRBV11-2
len: 13
abundance: -
d_gene: -
j_gene: TRBJ1-1

CDR3nt: TGCAGTGCTAGTCCACAGCTGAACACTGAAGCTTTCTTT
CDR3aa: CSASPQLNTEAFF
v_gene: TRBV20-1
len: 13
abundance: -
d_gene: -
j_gene: TRBJ1-1

CDR3nt: TGTGCCAGCTCACCAGAGGTCAATAATGAAAAACTGTTTTTT
CDR3aa: CASSPEVNNEKLFF
v_gene: TRBV18
len: 14
abundance: -
d_gene: -
j_gene: TRBJ1-4

CDR3nt: TGCGCCAGCAGTTCGCAGGGAGGTACCGGGGAGCTGTTTTTT
CDR3aa: CASSSQGGTGELFF
v_gene: TRBV5-1
len: 14
abundance: -
d_gene: -
j_gene: TRBJ2-2

CDR3nt: TGTGCCAGCAGCCTAGGGACGGTTGGCTACACCTTC
CDR3aa: CASSLGTVGYTF
v_gene: TRBV14
len: 12
abundance: -
d_gene: -
j_gene: TRBJ1-2

CDR3nt: TGTGCCAGCAGCACACCAGAGTGGGGAGATAAGAATGAAAAACTGTTTTTT
CDR3aa: CASSTPEWGDKNEKLFF
v_gene: TRBV7-9
len: 17
abundance: -
d_gene: -
j_gene: TRBJ1-4

CDR3nt: TGTGCCAGCAGTCTTAGCGCTTACTACGAGCAGTACTTC
CDR3aa: CASSLSAYYEQYF
v_gene: TRBV27
len: 13
abundance: -
d_gene: -
j_gene: TRBJ2-7

CDR3nt: TGTGCCAGCAGTTACTCTCTGGCCCCAGAGACCCAGTACTTC
CDR3aa: CASSYSLAPETQYF
v_gene: TRBV6-2/TRBV6-3
len: 14
abundance: -
d_gene: -
j_gene: TRBJ2-5

CDR3nt: TGTGCCAGCAGCCCTCCCAAGGGCACTGAAGCTTTCTTT
CDR3aa: CASSPPKGTEAFF
v_gene: TRBV14
len: 13
abundance: once
d_gene: -
j_gene: TRBJ1-1

CDR3nt: TGTGCCAGCAGCTTAGCCGGGGGGGCCGGGGATACGCAGTATTTT
CDR3aa: CASSLAGGAGDTQYF
v_gene: TRBV11-2
len: 15
abundance: -
d_gene: TRBD2
j_gene: TRBJ2-3

CDR3nt: TGTGCCAGCAGGGGGATAGCTGGGACACTTTACTACGAGCAGTACTTC
CDR3aa: CASRGIAGTLYYEQYF
v_gene: TRBV28
len: 16
abundance: -
d_gene: -
j_gene: TRBJ2-7

CDR3nt: TGCGCCAGCAGCTACCCAGGGGGCGAAGGTGGCTACACCTTC
CDR3aa: CASSYPGGEGGYTF
v_gene: TRBV5-1
len: 14
abundance: -
d_gene: TRBD1
j_gene: TRBJ1-2